What follows are 25 T cell receptor beta chains derived from one specimen sequenced in a study of blood T cell repertoires in COVID-19. Method: immunoSEQ multiplex PCR; TCRdb's copy keeps in-frame clones and lacks some. The table shows some 130,000 clones, with over 60% occurring only once. Sequenced input: peripheral blood. The receptors come from a woman older than 75 with acute or convalescent COVID-19.

The V and J genes are TRBV5-1 and TRBJ2-5; D is uncertain. Germline V gene sequence: CDR1 SGHRS, CDR2 YFSETQ. Trimming removed 1 base at V and 4 bases at J, with 8 bases between. This CDR3 is 13 amino acids long. This CDR3 reads CASSLSVLETQYF. CDR3 in DNA: TGCGCCAGCAGCTTGTCAGTATTAGAGACCCAGTACTTC.

The chain employs TRBV15 and TRBJ1-1, with TRBD1 identical over 7 bases. Looked up from germline, CDR1 is LNHNV and CDR2 is YYDKDF (reference sequence). The CDR3 is made up of 15 amino acids. The ends lost 2 bases at V and 4 bases at J; junction bases unmatched: 7. DNA for the CDR3: TGTGCCACCAGCAGATTGAAACAGGGGCTCACTGAAGCTTTCTTT. Residues: CATSRLKQGLTEAFF.

The chain uses TRBV18 and TRBJ2-3; D is unclear. The CDR3 is 14 residues long. V shed 8 bases and J shed 2 bases, with 14 bases lying between them. Germline CDR1 and CDR2: KGHSH and LQKENI. CDR3 protein: CASTDLPATDTQYF. CDR3 sequence (DNA): TGTGCCAGCACAGATCTCCCGGCCACAGATACGCAGTATTTT.

This chain connects TRBV28 to TRBJ1-1; tentatively, D is TRBD1 (6 bases). The CDR3 consists of 16 residues. Germline V CDR1 and CDR2: MDHEN, SYDVKM. Trimming pared 6 bases from V and 0 bases from J, leaving 17 bases between. The DNA for the CDR3 is TGTGCCAGCAGGTCCCAGGGGATTGGGCTGAACACTGAAGCTTTCTTT. Translated: CASRSQGIGLNTEAFF.

This chain uses TRBV5-1 with TRBJ1-2; 7 nucleotides agree with TRBD1. V gave up 3 bases and J gave up 6 bases; unmatched junction bases: 8. The CDR3 is 14 residues long. Germline loops: CDR1 SGHRS, CDR2 YFSETQ. DNA for the CDR3: TGCGCCAGCAGCTCATTACAGGGGCGGCATGGCTACACCTTC. This translates into CASSSLQGRHGYTF.

This chain joins TRBV5-5 and TRBJ1-4, with a tentative D call TRBD1 (6 bases). CDR3 length: 16 amino acids. Germline CDR1 and CDR2: SGHKS and YYEKEE (reference sequence). Deletions cut 0 bases from V and 5 bases from J, with 14 bases between. DNA of the CDR3: TGTGCCAGCAGCTTGGAATCGCTTAGGGGGAATGAAAAACTGTTTTTT. Translating gives CASSLESLRGNEKLFF.

Comment on this clone: One end of the junction is discordant with germline, which a read error may explain. The chain carries TRBV6-1 and TRBJ1-5; D unclear. The CDR3 is 15 residues long. The germline gives CDR1 MNHNS, CDR2 SASEGT. The CDR3 DNA is TGTGCCAGCAGGGAAGGTGGGCCAACCAATCAGCCCCAGCATTTT. It is translated as CASREGGPTNQPQHF.

The chain uses TRBV13 and TRBJ1-5, with D perhaps matching TRBD1 (6 bases). Germline-derived CDR1 and CDR2 are PRHDT and FYEKMQ (reference sequence). V shed 5 bases and J shed 3 bases, with 20 bases lying between them. The CDR3 totals 17 residues. CDR3 nucleotides: TGTGCCAGCAGCCAAGTCCACAGGGTAGAGTACAATCAGCCCCAGCATTTT. It specifies CASSQVHRVEYNQPQHF.

This rearrangement joins TRBV5-6 to TRBJ2-2; D unresolved. This CDR3 has 12 residues. Germline values: CDR1 SGHDT, CDR2 YYEEEE. Trimming pared 4 bases from V and 6 bases from J, leaving 7 bases between. In nucleotides, the CDR3 is TGTGCCAGCAGCCGTGAGCCCGGGGAGCTGTTTTTT. Protein: CASSREPGELFF.

This chain uses TRBV30 with TRBJ2-3, with 8 nucleotides matching TRBD2. Germline values: CDR1 GTSNPN, CDR2 SVGIG (reference sequence). V was clipped by 5 bases and J by 3 bases; unmatched bases: 7. The CDR3 contains 14 residues. The CDR3 coding sequence is TGTGCCTGGTCTGAGCGGGGGCTGACAGATACGCAGTATTTT. As protein: CAWSERGLTDTQYF.

V is TRBV11-2 and J is TRBJ1-3; 7 bases are shared with TRBD1. J lost 4 bases, V lost 5 bases, and 8 bases had no gene match. Germline lookup yields CDR1 SGHAT and CDR2 FQNNGV. The CDR3 is 15 amino acids. The CDR3: CASSAITGVGNTIYF. CDR3 DNA: TGTGCCAGCAGCGCCATAACAGGGGTCGGAAACACCATATATTTT.

This chain joins TRBV7-3 and TRBJ2-2; TRBD1 is a possible D gene (5 bases). The length of the CDR3 is 14 residues. V lost 3 bases, J lost 4 bases, and 9 bases lay in between. Germline CDR1 is SGHTA and CDR2 is FQGTGA. Written as DNA, the CDR3 is TGTGCCAGCAGCTTTGGACATCTCACCGGGGAGCTGTTTTTT. Residues: CASSFGHLTGELFF.

This clone has only a few counts. This chain uses TRBV9 with TRBJ1-1, with 7 bases lining up with TRBD1. The CDR3 length is 13 residues. Germline assignment: CDR1 SGDLS and CDR2 YYNGEE. V lost 4 bases, J lost 5 bases, and 5 bases stayed unmatched. Here the CDR3 reads CASSFSQGTEAFF. Written as DNA, the CDR3 is TGTGCCAGCAGCTTCTCACAGGGGACTGAAGCTTTCTTT. Variable domain in full (rest from reference TRBV9 and TRBJ1-1): DSGVTQTPKHLITATGQRVTLRCSPRSGDLSVYWYQQSLDQGLQFLIQYYNGEERAKGNILERFSAQQFPDLHSELNLSSLELGDSALYFCASSFSQGTEAFFGQGTRLTVV.

The J gene is TRBJ1-2, the V gene TRBV18, with D unclear. Germline CDR1 KGHSH, CDR2 LQKENI. V was clipped by 3 bases and J by 5 bases, with 10 bases between them. The CDR3 has 13 amino acids. CDR3 nucleotide sequence: TGTGCCAGCTCACCCTATGAGGATTATGGCTACACCTTC. This sequence encodes CASSPYEDYGYTF.

A few counts support this clone. V is TRBV28 and J is TRBJ2-1; possibly TRBD1 for D (5 bases). Trimming pared 5 bases from V and 3 bases from J, leaving 17 bases between. Germline V gene data show CDR1 as MDHEN and CDR2 as SYDVKM. The CDR3 is 16 amino acids. CDR3 region: CASSRPGHGVYNEQFF. DNA of the CDR3: TGTGCCAGCAGTCGTCCAGGACACGGAGTCTACAATGAGCAGTTCTTC.

The chain has TRBV19 and TRBJ2-5; 8 bases are shared with TRBD2. The CDR3 consists of 13 residues. J was trimmed by 5 bases and V by 9 bases; bases with no gene match: 8. The germline gives CDR1 LNHDA, CDR2 SQIVND (reference sequence). The CDR3 DNA follows: TGTGCCAGCCCCGGACTAGCTCGGGAGACCCAGTACTTC. Translating it yields CASPGLARETQYF.

CDR3 nucleotides: TGTGCCAGCAGTGAACTCGGGGGGAATTCACCCCTCCACTTT. Its translation is CASSELGGNSPLHF. The chain is built from TRBV6-1 and TRBJ1-6; D is perhaps TRBD1 (5 bases). Per germline, CDR1 MNHNS and CDR2 SASEGT. The CDR3 has 14 residues. Deletions cut 2 bases from V and 7 bases from J, with 9 bases between.

The genes are TRBV7-2 and TRBJ2-3; D remains unclear. This CDR3 is built from 16 residues. The V end lost 8 bases, the J end lost 2 bases, and 20 bases lay between the germline ends. Looked up from germline, CDR1 is SGHTA and CDR2 is FQGNSA. The DNA for the CDR3 is TGTGCCAGCGCCCCCTTCTTGACGGGTTCCACAGATACGCAGTATTTT. This encodes CASAPFLTGSTDTQYF.

This chain connects TRBV5-1 to TRBJ1-2, with no clear D. There are 16 residues in the CDR3. The germline V gene has CDR1 SGHRS and CDR2 YFSETQ. With 5 bases removed from V and 1 base from J, the gap between germline ends came to 18 bases. CDR3 sequence: CASSTLTGSYNYGYTF. The CDR3 DNA is TGCGCCAGCAGTACCTTGACTGGAAGTTATAACTATGGCTACACCTTC.

This clone has only a few counts. The V call is TRBV5-4, the J call TRBJ1-3; 9 bases map to TRBD1. V lost 4 bases and J lost 0; bases outside the gene matches: 5. The length of the CDR3 is 16 residues. CDR1 is SGHNT and CDR2 is YYREEE in the germline V gene (reference sequence). The CDR3 DNA reads as TGTGCCAGCAGCCATGGACAGGGGTCCTCTGGAAACACCATATATTTT. Its protein is CASSHGQGSSGNTIYF.

This chain joins TRBV5-1 and TRBJ1-2; 7 bases align to TRBD1. CDR1 SGHRS and CDR2 YFSETQ come from the germline V gene. J was trimmed by 6 bases and V by 2 bases; bases with no gene match: 10. The CDR3 is made up of 15 amino acids. CDR3 DNA: TGCGCCAGCAGCTTTCACGGACAGGAACAGGATGGCTACACCTTC. This sequence encodes CASSFHGQEQDGYTF.

The chain joins TRBV30 to TRBJ1-4, with no clear D. Germline V gives CDR1 GTSNPN, CDR2 SVGIG (reference sequence). This CDR3 has 14 residues. The V end lost 3 bases, the J end lost 1 base, and 9 bases lay between the germline ends. This CDR3 reads CAWRPAGTNEKLFF. CDR3 coding DNA: TGTGCCTGGAGGCCTGCGGGAACTAATGAAAAACTGTTTTTT.

V and J are TRBV7-2 and TRBJ2-1; 9 bases align to TRBD2. The V and J ends lost 8 bases and 0 bases, in that order; junction bases with no gene match: 5. Germline CDR1 SGHTA, CDR2 FQGNSA. The CDR3 has 15 residues. CDR3 amino acids: CASGLSGSSYNEQFF. The CDR3, as DNA: TGTGCCAGCGGTCTTAGCGGGAGCTCCTACAATGAGCAGTTCTTC.

The CDR3 region has the DNA TGTGCCAGTAGTCAACAGCAGTATGGCTACACCTTC. As protein: CASSQQQYGYTF. V gene TRBV19 combines with J gene TRBJ1-2; D gene unclear. The V end lost 5 bases, the J end lost 5 bases, and 9 bases lay between the germline ends. This CDR3 is 12 amino acids long. CDR1 and CDR2 from the germline V gene are LNHDA and SQIVND (reference sequence).

This chain joins TRBV5-1 and TRBJ1-3; D unresolved. The CDR3 has 14 amino acids. V gave up 1 base and J gave up 2 bases, with 7 bases separating them. Germline values: CDR1 SGHRS, CDR2 YFSETQ. The CDR3 coding sequence is TGCGCCAGCAGCTTGTCGGGTGCTGGAAACACCATATATTTT. Its protein is CASSLSGAGNTIYF.